Sequencing of this T cell receptor (beta chain) was carried out in a study of blood T cell repertoires in COVID-19. Study-level background: COVID-19 samples collected from the United States, Italy and Spain covered acute and convalescent phases. From T cells, B-cell-depleted T cells, or PBMCs came the material, which was cDNA or gDNA.

Per the germline V gene, CDR1 is SGDLS and CDR2 is YYNGEE. The J segment lost 15 bases and the V segment lost 0 bases, leaving 9 bases of the junction unmatched. The length of the CDR3 is 13 residues. Under the authors' procedure: Researchers report that nucleated cell counts were estimated from reference gene primer amplification. TCRdb keeps only in-frame clones here, not all; method: immunoSEQ multiplex PCR. That table is the source of V, J and clone size, and D and trimming were worked out from the DNA. The profile shows 200,000 or so clones, 75% to 90% of them singletons. V is TRBV9 and J is TRBJ2-1; 7 bases match TRBD2. Input material: peripheral blood. This receptor was identified in a human donor in a cohort sampled during active COVID-19. The CDR3 loop is CASSVGVSGNLFF. CDR3 nucleotide sequence: TGTGCCAGCAGCGTAGGGGTGAGCGGGAACCTGTTCTTC.